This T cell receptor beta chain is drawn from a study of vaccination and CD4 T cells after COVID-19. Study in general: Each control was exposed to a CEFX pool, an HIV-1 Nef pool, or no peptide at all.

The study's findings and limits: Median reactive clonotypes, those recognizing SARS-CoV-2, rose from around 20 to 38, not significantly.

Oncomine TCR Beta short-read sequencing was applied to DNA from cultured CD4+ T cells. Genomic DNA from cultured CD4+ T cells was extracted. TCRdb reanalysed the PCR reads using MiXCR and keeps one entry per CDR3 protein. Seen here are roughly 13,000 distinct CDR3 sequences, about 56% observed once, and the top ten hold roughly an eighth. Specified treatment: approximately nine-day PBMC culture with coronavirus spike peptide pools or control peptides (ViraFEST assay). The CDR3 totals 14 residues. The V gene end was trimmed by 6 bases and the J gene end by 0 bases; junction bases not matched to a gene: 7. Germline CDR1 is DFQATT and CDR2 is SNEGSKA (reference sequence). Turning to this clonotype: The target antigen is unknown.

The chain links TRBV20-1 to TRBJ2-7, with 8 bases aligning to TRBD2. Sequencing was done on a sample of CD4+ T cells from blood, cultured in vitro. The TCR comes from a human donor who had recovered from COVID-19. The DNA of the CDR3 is TGCAGTGCCAGAAGCGGGGGCCTCTCCTACGAGCAGTACTTC. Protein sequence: CSARSGGLSYEQYF.